The clone carrying this T cell receptor beta chain is termed medium-sized (0.01 to 0.1%). This sample is drawn from a study of T-cell memory formation after mild COVID-19. V shed 5 bases, J shed 2 bases, and the junction held 32 bases outside the gene matches. CDR1 KGHDR and CDR2 SFDVKD come from the germline V gene. The CDR3 totals 24 residues. TCRdb fed the 5' RACE reads into MiXCR, producing one record per CDR3 protein. The table records 350,000 to 500,000 distinct CDR3 sequences, 20% to 30% of them present only once. This chain links TRBV24-1 with TRBJ2-3, with 8 bases identical to TRBD1. Sequences were obtained from PBMCs or a T cell subset sorted from them (not recorded which). The TCR was taken from an adult woman who had mild COVID-19 (a few samples of this study predate the infection). Cell type and time point are not known. The CDR3 DNA sequence: TGTGCCACCAGTGGTCACCTCTCACGGAACCCGGGACAGGCCCGGAGGACGAACACAGATACGCAGTATTTT. This sequence encodes CATSGHLSRNPGQARRTNTDTQYF.